These T cell receptor beta chains were read from a single sample in a study of response to subunit inactivated influenza vaccine. TCRdb called the RT-PCR reads again in MiXCR, with one record for every CDR3 protein. The sample gives some 600,000 distinct CDR3 sequences, about 15% of which show up once; approximately 7.6% is in the top ten. The material sequenced was PBMCs from blood, taken 14 to 15 days before vaccination. The receptors come from a man in his fifties or sixties who received an inactivated influenza vaccine. Both conserved end residues are part of each CDR3. Fields, in order: CDR3 protein, CDR3 DNA, V gene, J gene, clone size, D gene. D genes are given only for firm matches. Clone size is given for some rows only: seen once, a few or many times, or a class if the clone is expanded.

CAITSGTGNTEAFF	TGTGCCATCACCTCCGGGACAGGGAACACTGAAGCTTTCTTT	TRBV10-3	TRBJ1-1	few	TRBD1
CASRRTGSEQYF	TGTGCCAGCAGACGCACAGGGAGCGAGCAGTACTTC	TRBV6-2/TRBV6-3	TRBJ2-7	-	-
CASSARTSGNAYQETQYF	TGTGCCAGCAGTGCCCGGACTAGCGGGAATGCGTACCAAGAGACCCAGTACTTC	TRBV12-3/TRBV12-4	TRBJ2-5	few	TRBD2
CATSARKGVPTQYF	TGTGCCACCAGCGCCCGAAAAGGGGTCCCTACGCAGTATTTT	TRBV15	TRBJ2-3	-	-
CASSPLQTTANTGELFF	TGTGCCAGCAGTCCGCTTCAAACGACCGCGAACACCGGGGAGCTGTTTTTT	TRBV28	TRBJ2-2	-	-
CASSRGARGNQPQHF	TGTGCCAGCAGCAGGGGTGCAAGGGGCAATCAGCCCCAGCATTTT	TRBV6-1	TRBJ1-5	few	-
CASSYSYLGLFQETQYF	TGTGCCAGCAGTTACTCCTACCTGGGACTATTCCAAGAGACCCAGTACTTC	TRBV6-2/TRBV6-3	TRBJ2-5	-	TRBD2
CASRIRHTAGELFF	TGTGCTAGCAGGATTAGACATACCGCCGGGGAGCTGTTTTTT	TRBV7-7	TRBJ2-2	few	-
CASSPWREIHNEQFF	TGTGCCAGCAGCCCATGGCGGGAGATCCACAATGAGCAGTTCTTC	TRBV28	TRBJ2-1	-	TRBD2
CSAREVLAASDTQYF	TGCAGTGCTAGAGAGGTTCTAGCGGCTTCAGATACGCAGTATTTT	TRBV20-1	TRBJ2-3	many	TRBD2
CTVGGRLYEQYF	TGTACCGTAGGCGGGAGGCTCTACGAGCAGTACTTC	TRBV28	TRBJ2-7	-	TRBD2
CASSPGQSRNTEAFF	TGTGCCAGCAGCCCCGGTCAGAGCCGGAACACTGAAGCTTTCTTT	TRBV7-3	TRBJ1-1	-	-
CASSRQGKETQYF	TGTGCCAGCAGTCGACAGGGGAAAGAGACCCAGTACTTC	TRBV6-2/TRBV6-3	TRBJ2-5	few	TRBD1
CASSLGLAGENQETQYF	TGCGCCAGCAGCTTGGGACTAGCGGGAGAGAATCAAGAGACCCAGTACTTC	TRBV5-1	TRBJ2-5	few	TRBD2
CASSEYRAPQPQHF	TGTGCCAGCAGTGAATACAGGGCCCCTCAGCCCCAGCATTTT	TRBV2	TRBJ1-5	few	-
CASSARVGETQYF	TGTGCCAGCAGTGCCAGGGTAGGGGAGACCCAGTACTTC	TRBV6-6	TRBJ2-5	-	-
CATSRAPASTDTQYF	TGTGCCACCAGCAGAGCGCCTGCTAGCACAGATACGCAGTATTTT	TRBV15	TRBJ2-3	few	-
CASSRRQIPNEKLFF	TGCGCCAGCAGCCGTCGACAGATTCCTAATGAAAAACTGTTTTTT	TRBV4-3	TRBJ1-4	few	-
CASSKWSGAGETQYF	TGTGCCAGCAGTAAATGGAGCGGGGCGGGAGAGACCCAGTACTTC	TRBV28	TRBJ2-5	few	TRBD2
CSAKDLGQAFVESQYF	TGCAGTGCTAAGGACTTGGGACAGGCTTTTGTTGAGTCCCAGTACTTC	TRBV20-1	TRBJ2-5	-	TRBD1
CSARPGQVSNQPQHF	TGCAGTGCTAGACCCGGACAGGTTAGCAATCAGCCCCAGCATTTT	TRBV20-1	TRBJ1-5	-	TRBD1
CATSRDTGLAGGPGIYNEQFF	TGTGCCACCAGCAGAGACACCGGACTAGCGGGGGGGCCGGGCATTTACAATGAGCAGTTCTTC	TRBV15	TRBJ2-1	-	TRBD2
CASSYMGSTYEQYF	TGTGCCAGCAGCTATATGGGCTCGACTTACGAGCAGTACTTC	TRBV12-3/TRBV12-4	TRBJ2-7	-	-
CASSQGRESYNEQFF	TGCGCCAGCAGCCAAGGGCGGGAATCCTACAATGAGCAGTTCTTC	TRBV4-3	TRBJ2-1	few	-
CATRGVEGSGDTQYF	TGTGCCACCCGTGGTGTTGAGGGATCTGGAGATACGCAGTATTTT	TRBV24-1	TRBJ2-3	-	-
CASSLAPHGGALETQYF	TGTGCCAGCAGCTTAGCCCCCCACGGGGGGGCCTTGGAGACCCAGTACTTC	TRBV11-1	TRBJ2-5	-	TRBD2